The clone carrying this T cell receptor (beta chain) was counted at least ten times. Regions amplified from RNA transcripts were the TCR beta CDR3 regions. When the TCR CDR3 underwent first-round RT-PCR, the HTBI primer set was used. Each CDR3 protein is one row after TCRdb ran MiXCR on the multiplex PCR reads. The sample has some 440,000 distinct CDR3 sequences; approximately 14% are singletons. The data belong to a study of T cells in Graves' hyperthyroidism and ophthalmopathy. Germline V gene data show CDR1 as SGHVS and CDR2 as FQNEAQ. This CDR3 region has 15 residues. Trimming shortened V by 6 bases and J by 3 bases, and 15 bases separated the two germline ends. Uncontrolled infection, other autoimmune disease, pregnancy or lactation led to exclusion.

The sample taken for sequencing was blood. The chain joins TRBV7-8 to TRBJ1-5; D not certain. This TCR was recovered from a woman aged 18-30 years with Graves' hyperthyroidism. CDR3 sequence: CASSFSRASNQPQHF. The CDR3 DNA follows: TGTGCCAGCAGTTTTTCCCGGGCCTCCAATCAGCCCCAGCATTTT.